This T cell receptor (beta chain) was identified during a study of CXCR3-negative and CXCR3-positive naive CD8 T cells. Study-wide results and limits: CD5 surface expression was similar among naive subsets, and TCR strength was estimated by inference from TRB CDR3 properties. The TRB CDR3s that CXCR3-positive naive cells carried were more hydrophobic than those of CXCR3-negative naive cells.

The CDR3 spans 12 residues. Germline-derived CDR1 and CDR2 are SQVTM and ANQGSEA. A remark on this clonotype: As yet, its antigen is unknown.

In preparing the TRB cDNA libraries, 5' RACE with UMI labels was used. Reprocessing the 5' RACE reads, TCRdb reports a single entry for every CDR3 protein and omits DNA. This sample's clone table lists roughly 130,000 distinct CDR3 sequences. The J gene is TRBJ2-2, the V gene TRBV29-1; the TRBD2 assignment by TCRdb is unverifiable without DNA. The source of this sequence is a human donor in good health. Some clones in this sample may be carry-over from other donors' samples. Sequenced: naive CXCR3+ CD8+ T cells from blood. Documented subset: CD45RO-CCR7+CD27+CD95- naive CD8+ T cells expressing CXCR3 (TNR3+). This chain's CDR3 is CSVLLAGGELFF.